This T cell receptor beta chain was recorded in a study of cytomegalovirus exposure and HLA in healthy donors. Comments on this clone: Its antigen is undetermined.

Study results and limitations: A later analysis linked a missense variant in DCLRE1C to the trimming of TCR beta V and J genes. As was reported, the classifier diagnosed cytomegalovirus status with high specificity and sensitivity. Reports state that TCR beta sequences accurately predicted most subjects' HLA-A and HLA-B alleles.

V lost 4 bases, J lost 0 bases, and 12 bases lay in between. The CDR3 extends over 15 amino acids. Germline CDR1 SGHRS, CDR2 YFSETQ. A multiplex PCR was run with 60 Vbeta primers and 13 Jbeta primers. The repertoire was sequenced with immunoSEQ multiplex PCR; TCRdb's copy has only in-frame clones and lacks some. Of about 140,000 clones in the sample, under 75% are singletons; the top ten hold around 2.5%. This clonotype was sampled from a woman between 40 and 55 years old in good health and CMV-seronegative. The V and J genes are TRBV5-1 and TRBJ2-3; D might be TRBD2 (5 bases). Input material: PBMCs. The CDR3 region is CASSPRSGSTDTQYF. The CDR3 DNA reads as TGCGCCAGCAGCCCACGGAGCGGAAGCACAGATACGCAGTATTTT.